A few counts support the clone carrying this T cell receptor beta chain. Its matching antigen is unknown. The germline V and J ends were trimmed by 4 bases and 6 bases, with 12 bases remaining between them. The germline V gene has CDR1 SEHNR and CDR2 FQNEAQ (reference sequence). This CDR3 region has 14 residues. One entry per CDR3 protein results from TCRdb running MiXCR on the PCR reads. The sample has roughly 320,000 distinct CDR3 sequences, 24% seen once; the top ten hold about 0.7%. Libraries of naive CD8 T cells were made from roughly 18,000 to 920,000 sorted cells. They used 10%, 30% or 50% RNA. The sample is drawn from a study of molecular identifiers for immune sequencing clone quantification. Overall study context: Replicates partitioned RNA from approximately 20,000 or 100,000 naive CD8 cells into five parts, sequencing four.

Study-wide points: One cell's worth of spiked Jurkat TCR RNA was reportedly detectable among 970,000 or so naive cells. Whereas clones above 20 RNA copies held under 1% of naive-cell molecules, they held over 99% of effector molecules.

Sequencing was done on a sample of naive CD8+ T cells from blood, with Jurkat cell RNA spiked in. Subset described: FACS-sorted CD8+CD4-CCR7+CD45RA+ naive T cells. This TCR derives from a human donor in good health. Some libraries in this study had Jurkat cell RNA spiked in. The chain couples TRBV7-9 to TRBJ2-2; no clear D. The CDR3 protein is CASSSLWGSGELFF. In DNA form, the CDR3 reads TGTGCCAGCAGCTCCTTATGGGGTTCCGGGGAGCTGTTTTTT. Using reference TRBV7-9 and TRBJ2-2 for the parts outside the CDR3, the full variable domain is DTGVSQNPRHKITKRGQNVTFRCDPISEHNRLYWYRQTLGQGPEFLTYFQNEAQLEKSRLLSDRFSAERPKGSFSTLEIQRTEQGDSAMYLCASSSLWGSGELFFGEGSRLTVL.